Each of the 24 T cell receptor beta chains below was sequenced from the same sample in a study of blood T cell repertoires in COVID-19. Assay used: immunoSEQ multiplex PCR; TCRdb lists only in-frame clones, some missing. The table has 250,000 or so clones, 84% seen once; the top ten hold 1.5%. The sample was peripheral blood. These receptors came from a middle-aged woman who had recovered from COVID-19.

The chain uses TRBV15 and TRBJ2-1; TRBD2 is a possible D gene (7 bases). CDR1 is LNHNV and CDR2 is YYDKDF in the germline V gene (reference sequence). The CDR3 is made up of 16 amino acids. The V end lost 5 bases, the J end lost 4 bases, and 18 bases lay between the germline ends. The CDR3 reads CATSGGRGAGYNEQFF. The CDR3 DNA reads as TGTGCCACCAGCGGGGGCCGGGGGGCTGGGTACAATGAGCAGTTCTTC. Filled out from reference TRBV15 and TRBJ2-1, the complete variable domain reads DAMVIQNPRYQVTQFGKPVTLSCSQTLNHNVMYWYQQKSSQAPKLLFHYYDKDFNNEADTPDNFQSRRPNTSFCFLDIRSPGLGDTAMYLCATSGGRGAGYNEQFFGPGTRLTVL.

The rearrangement links TRBV3-1 (or the pseudogene TRBV3-2) to TRBJ2-5; possible D gene TRBD2, 5 bases. CDR1 is LGHDT and CDR2 is YNNKEL in the germline V gene (reference sequence). The germline V and J ends were trimmed by 6 bases and 4 bases, with 12 bases remaining between them. This CDR3 spans 13 amino acids. The CDR3: CASRPSMGETQYF. In nucleotides, the CDR3 is TGTGCCAGCAGACCTAGCATGGGAGAGACCCAGTACTTC.

V gene TRBV7-2 combines with J gene TRBJ1-5, with D perhaps matching TRBD1 (6 bases). Per the germline V gene, CDR1 is SGHTA and CDR2 is FQGNSA. The CDR3 has 15 residues. With 1 base removed from V and 3 bases from J, the gap between germline ends came to 10 bases. CDR3 nucleotide sequence: TGTGCCAGCAGCTTAGGGGGACACATCAATCAGCCCCAGCATTTT. Its protein product is CASSLGGHINQPQHF.

This chain links TRBV21-1 with TRBJ1-5; the table's D call of TRBD1 was not tested on the DNA. TRBV21-1 is deemed a pseudogene. The CDR3 consists of 18 residues. The CDR3: CASSKMDRGRRGNQPQHF. DNA for the CDR3: TGTGCCAGCAGCAAGATGGACAGGGGGCGAAGGGGCAATCAGCCCCAGCATTTT.

The rearrangement uses TRBV5-5 and TRBJ2-7; tentatively, D is TRBD2 (5 bases). The CDR3 totals 14 residues. V lost 6 bases and J 1 base, leaving 14 bases between the germline ends. Germline loops: CDR1 SGHKS, CDR2 YYEKEE (reference sequence). The CDR3 spells CASTPLPGSYEQYF. CDR3 DNA sequence: TGTGCCAGCACTCCCCTCCCGGGATCCTACGAGCAGTACTTC.

The chain has TRBV7-2 and TRBJ1-3; tentative D call: TRBD1 (5 bases). The CDR3 is made up of 18 amino acids. Trimming removed 1 base from V and 4 bases from J, with 20 bases in between. Germline lookup yields CDR1 SGHTA and CDR2 FQGNSA. DNA of the CDR3: TGTGCCAGCAGCTTAGGCCCCCGAGGACACCCGACCGGAAACACCATATATTTT. Protein: CASSLGPRGHPTGNTIYF.

The chain carries TRBV6-1 and TRBJ1-5; TRBD1 matches at 10 bases. The CDR3 is made up of 18 amino acids. The V gene end was trimmed by 3 bases and the J gene end by 0 bases; junction bases not matched to a gene: 8. Germline CDR1 and CDR2: MNHNS and SASEGT. The CDR3 region is CASSDGDRGRDSNQPQHF. The CDR3 DNA follows: TGTGCCAGCAGTGACGGGGACAGGGGCCGGGATAGCAATCAGCCCCAGCATTTT.

The genes are TRBV5-1 and TRBJ2-7, with D maybe TRBD1 (5 bases). Germline V gives CDR1 SGHRS, CDR2 YFSETQ. CDR3 length: 13 amino acids. The V end was cut by 3 bases, the J end by 2 bases, with 9 bases between. CDR3 DNA: TGCGCCAGCAGCTGGTCAGGGACCTACGAGCAGTACTTC. This encodes CASSWSGTYEQYF.

The V gene is TRBV6-5, the J gene TRBJ2-2; 9 bases agree with TRBD2. CDR3 length equals 16 residues. Germline CDR1 is MNHEY and CDR2 is SVGAGI. V shed 2 bases and J 2 bases; nucleotides not matched to a gene: 3. The CDR3 bases are TGTGCCAGCAGTTACCGGCGGGGGGGAAACACCGGGGAGCTGTTTTTT. It translates to CASSYRRGGNTGELFF.

V gene TRBV28 combines with J gene TRBJ2-1; TRBD2 aligns across 10 bases. This CDR3 has 17 amino acids. In germline, CDR1 is MDHEN, CDR2 SYDVKM. V dropped 8 bases and J dropped 0; count of bases not matched to a gene: 10. CDR3 in DNA: TGTGCCAGCTGGGGACTAGCGCCTTCAGTCTCCTACAATGAGCAGTTCTTC. The encoded protein is CASWGLAPSVSYNEQFF. The variable domain in full, completed from reference TRBV28 and TRBJ2-1, reads DVKVTQSSRYLVKRTGEKVFLECVQDMDHENMFWYRQDPGLGLRLIYFSYDVKMKEKGDIPEGYSVSREKKERFSLILESASTNQTSMYLCASWGLAPSVSYNEQFFGPGTRLTVL.

J is TRBJ2-7 and V is TRBV20-1; D may be TRBD2 (5 bases). This CDR3 has 11 amino acids. CDR1 DFQATT and CDR2 SNEGSKA come from the germline V gene (reference sequence). Trimming left V 3 bases short and J 12 bases short, with 15 bases between. The CDR3, as DNA: TGCAGTGCTAGTCAGGCAGACTATTCGTACTTC. Translating it yields CSASQADYSYF.

Written as DNA, the CDR3 is TGCGCCAGCAGCTTACGACGGGATGAAAAACTGTTTTTT. It specifies CASSLRRDEKLFF. The gene calls are TRBV5-1 and TRBJ1-4; D not certain. CDR1 and CDR2 (germline): SGHRS, YFSETQ. This CDR3 is built from 13 residues. Trimming pared 2 bases from V and 6 bases from J, leaving 8 bases between.

This clone has a handful of counts. The V gene is TRBV4-1, the J gene TRBJ1-1; weak D call: TRBD1 (5 bases). V was pared by 1 base and J by 2 bases, with 14 bases between. This CDR3 has 16 residues. Per germline, CDR1 MGHRA and CDR2 YSYEKL. CDR3 in DNA: TGCGCCAGCAGCCAAGGGATCAGGGTTGGCAACACTGAAGCTTTCTTT. Protein sequence: CASSQGIRVGNTEAFF.

The chain links TRBV28 to TRBJ2-7; D not certain. The CDR3 is 17 amino acids. V was clipped by 5 bases and J by 3 bases, with 23 bases between them. Germline CDR1 and CDR2: MDHEN and SYDVKM. Written as DNA, the CDR3 is TGTGCCAGCAGTATTATGAGCACTACCAGACGCAGCTACGAGCAGTACTTC. Its translation is CASSIMSTTRRSYEQYF.

CDR3 bases: TGTGCCAGCAGAGGTGAAGGACAGGGAGAATACGAGCAGTACTTC. Translating gives CASRGEGQGEYEQYF. The chain couples TRBV28 to TRBJ2-7; 8 bases are a match to TRBD1. Germline loops: CDR1 MDHEN, CDR2 SYDVKM. The V segment lost 6 bases and the J segment 4 bases; nucleotides outside the gene matches: 11. The CDR3 has 15 residues.

The CDR3 DNA reads as TGTGCCAGCAGCCCCACCCGCGTCGAGGGCGAGCAGTACTTC. Translated, it gives CASSPTRVEGEQYF. V is TRBV6-5 and J is TRBJ2-7, with D perhaps matching TRBD2 (5 bases). The germline V gene encodes CDR1 MNHEY and CDR2 SVGAGI. The V end lost 6 bases, the J end lost 6 bases, and 18 bases lay between the germline ends. The CDR3 spans 14 residues.

V gene TRBV6-5 combines with J gene TRBJ2-1; the match to TRBD2 covers 7 bases. After removal of 2 bases from V and 2 bases from J, the junction contained 3 bases not matched to a gene. This CDR3 is built from 15 residues. Germline V gene sequence: CDR1 MNHEY, CDR2 SVGAGI. CDR3 in amino acids: CASSYREGPYNEQFF. The CDR3, as DNA: TGTGCCAGCAGTTACAGGGAGGGCCCCTACAATGAGCAGTTCTTC.

This chain links TRBV19 with TRBJ1-5; D is possibly TRBD1 (5 bases). V lost 5 bases and J lost 0, with 11 bases in between. The CDR3 covers 15 residues. The germline gives CDR1 LNHDA, CDR2 SQIVND (reference sequence). The CDR3 DNA reads TGTGCCAGTAGTGAACAGGCGAATAGCAATCAGCCCCAGCATTTT. This translates into CASSEQANSNQPQHF.

The chain carries TRBV7-3 and TRBJ2-5; tentatively, D is TRBD1 (6 bases). The V end lost 6 bases, the J end lost 5 bases, and 16 bases lay between the germline ends. CDR3 length equals 14 residues. Germline CDR1 and CDR2: SGHTA and FQGTGA. Here the CDR3 DNA reads TGTGCCAGCAGGTCCCAGGGGTCCGGGGAGACCCAGTACTTC. Protein: CASRSQGSGETQYF.

This clone was observed once. The chain is built from TRBV5-4 and TRBJ1-2; weak D call: TRBD1 (6 bases). With 4 bases removed from V and 4 bases from J, the gap between germline ends came to 32 bases. Germline V gene data show CDR1 as SGHNT and CDR2 as YYREEE (reference sequence). The CDR3 length is 20 residues. As DNA, the CDR3 is TGTGCCAGCAGCCCCGGGACACAAGGTAGCCGAACGTTACTCAGCTATGGCTACACCTTC. Protein product: CASSPGTQGSRTLLSYGYTF.

The rearrangement links TRBV6-5 to TRBJ2-3; TRBD1 agrees at 9 bases. The CDR3 totals 15 residues. Germline V gene lookup returns CDR1 MNHEY and CDR2 SVGAGI. J lost 3 bases, V lost 5 bases, and 6 bases had no gene match. Here the CDR3 DNA reads TGTGCCAGCAGTACAACAGGGGGCAGTACAGATACGCAGTATTTT. This encodes CASSTTGGSTDTQYF.

V and J are TRBV18 and TRBJ1-6, with a weak D call TRBD1 (5 bases). Germline V CDR1 and CDR2: KGHSH, LQKENI. Trimming removed 4 bases at V and 8 bases at J, with 9 bases between. The length of the CDR3 is 13 residues. CDR3 amino acids: CASSRGGDSPLHF. CDR3 nucleotide sequence: TGTGCCAGCTCACGCGGGGGGGATTCACCCCTCCACTTT.

The chain recombines TRBV2 with TRBJ2-5; no firm D call. Germline V CDR1 and CDR2: SNHLY, FYNNEI. The V end was cut by 7 bases, the J end by 3 bases, with 6 bases between. This CDR3 region has 11 residues. The CDR3 nucleotides read TGTGCCAGCAAGCTAGAAGAGACCCAGTACTTC. It translates to CASKLEETQYF.

V is TRBV5-1 and J is TRBJ1-1; D gene uncertain. This CDR3 has 18 amino acids. Germline V gene data show CDR1 as SGHRS and CDR2 as YFSETQ. The V gene lost 3 bases and the J gene lost 5 bases, with 26 bases spanning the gap. The CDR3 coding sequence is TGCGCCAGCAGCTCCGAGGCGGGGTCAGCGGTTGTGAGGACTGAAGCTTTCTTT. Translating gives CASSSEAGSAVVRTEAFF.